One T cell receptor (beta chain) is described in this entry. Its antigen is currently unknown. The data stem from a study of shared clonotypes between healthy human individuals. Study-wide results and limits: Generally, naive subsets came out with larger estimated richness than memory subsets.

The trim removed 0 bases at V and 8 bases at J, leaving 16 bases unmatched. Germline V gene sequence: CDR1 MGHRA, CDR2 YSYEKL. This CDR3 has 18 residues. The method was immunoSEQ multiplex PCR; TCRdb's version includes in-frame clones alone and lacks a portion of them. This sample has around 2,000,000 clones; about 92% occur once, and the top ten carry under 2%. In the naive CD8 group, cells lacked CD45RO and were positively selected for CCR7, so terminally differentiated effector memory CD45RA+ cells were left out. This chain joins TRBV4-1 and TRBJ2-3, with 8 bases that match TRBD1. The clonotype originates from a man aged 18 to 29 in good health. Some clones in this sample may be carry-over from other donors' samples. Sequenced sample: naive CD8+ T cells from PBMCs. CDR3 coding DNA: TGCGCCAGCAGCCAAGATCGACGAGCAGGGGGCGTCGTTTCTACGCAGTATTTT. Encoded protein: CASSQDRRAGGVVSTQYF.